This TCR beta chain was documented in a study of T-cell memory formation after mild COVID-19. Study-wide background: Largely, TCR clusters stayed within a single donor. The study, taken as a whole, reports: That cross-reactive memory joined was suggested by some responding clones appearing in pre-infection memory.

As to this clonotype: Its antigen is undetermined.

TCRdb fed the 5' RACE reads into MiXCR, producing one record per CDR3 protein. The sample yields roughly 400,000 distinct CDR3 sequences, 24% seen once. The receptor's source is an adult woman who had mild COVID-19 (a few samples of this study predate the infection). Cell type and time point are not known. The sequencing sample was made of PBMCs or a T cell subset sorted from them (not recorded which).

CDR3 amino acids: CASSQERGLTGELFF. For the CDR3, the DNA is TGTGCCAGCAGCCAAGAGAGGGGGCTGACCGGGGAGCTGTTTTTT. V usage is TRBV3-1 and J usage is TRBJ2-2, with 7 bases fitting TRBD1. The CDR3 length is 15 residues. V gave up 0 bases and J gave up 5 bases; unmatched junction bases: 3. The germline CDR1 and CDR2 sequences are LGHDT and YNNKEL (reference sequence). The complete variable domain, with remaining parts taken from reference TRBV3-1 and TRBJ2-2, reads DTAVSQTPKYLVTQMGNDKSIKCEQNLGHDTMYWYKQDSKKFLKIMFSYNNKELIINETVPNRFSPKSPDKAHLNLHINSLELGDSAVYFCASSQERGLTGELFFGEGSRLTVL.